This T cell receptor (beta chain) derives from a study of metastatic and nonmetastatic thyroid tumors. Looking at the study overall: Malignant and benign thyroid patients had repertoires compared in peripheral blood and tumor or nodule tissue.

Thyroid surgery was performed in patients who had received no treatment beforehand. For this clone: Its target is not known.

V lost 4 bases and J lost 10, with 19 bases in between. The CDR3 covers 14 residues. Germline values: CDR1 SEHNR, CDR2 FQNEAQ (reference sequence). Study outcomes and limitations: It was reported that TCR beta diversity was significantly higher in malignant thyroid tumors than benign nodules, in blood and tumor.

TCRdb re-analyzed the PCR reads through MiXCR. The sample holds tens of thousands of clones, roughly 20% seen once. This receptor was obtained from a female donor with papillary thyroid cancer or a benign thyroid nodule (not recorded which). Some clones in this sample may be carry-over from other donors' samples. The J gene is TRBJ1-2, the V gene TRBV7-9; D possibly corresponds to TRBD1 (6 bases). The specimen was blood. CDR3 protein: CASSSPGHGSVYTF. The CDR3 DNA reads as TGTGCCAGCAGCTCTCCGGGACATGGTAGCGTCTACACCTTC.